Below, one TCR beta chain is given with its context. The V and J ends lost 2 bases and 6 bases, in that order; junction bases with no gene match: 5. Germline assignment: CDR1 SGHRS and CDR2 YFSETQ. This CDR3 has 15 residues. As handled by the study authors: Using reference gene primer amplification, nucleated cell counts were estimated. TCRdb's table, derived via immunoSEQ multiplex PCR, lists solely in-frame clones and lacks some. That table supplies the V and J calls and clone size; D and trimming were determined from the DNA. This repertoire shows approximately 300,000 clones, 70% to 90% found once; its top ten account for approximately 6%. The sample comes from a study of blood T cell repertoires in COVID-19. The wider study: Acute and convalescent COVID-19 specimens originated in the United States, Italy and Spain. T cells, B-cell-depleted T cells, or PBMCs supplied cDNA or gDNA.

The participants were between 18 and 89 years old and came from under 25 US areas. Input material: PBMCs or T cells enriched from blood (not recorded which). The chain links TRBV5-1 to TRBJ2-3; 11 bases line up with TRBD1. The receptor's source is a young woman who had recovered from COVID-19. The CDR3 here is CASSLGTGGRDTQYF. CDR3 DNA: TGCGCCAGCAGCTTAGGGACAGGGGGTCGGGATACGCAGTATTTT. The full variable domain, in which reference TRBV5-1 and TRBJ2-3 provide the parts outside the CDR3, is KAGVTQTPRYLIKTRGQQVTLSCSPISGHRSVSWYQQTPGQGLQFLFEYFSETQRNKGNFPGRFSGRQFSNSRSEMNVSTLELGDSALYLCASSLGTGGRDTQYFGPGTRLTVL.